The present T cell receptor beta chain was sequenced within a study of T-cell memory formation after mild COVID-19. This CDR3 spans 15 amino acids. Using its own MiXCR run on the 5' RACE reads, TCRdb lists one record per CDR3 protein. This table holds about 340,000 distinct CDR3 sequences, 10% to 15% found once. The chain has TRBV21-1 and TRBJ2-7. TRBV21-1 is shown as a pseudogene. Input material: PBMCs or a T cell subset sorted from them (not recorded which). The receptor was derived from a young man who had mild COVID-19 (a few samples of this study predate the infection). Cell type and time point are not known. The CDR3 here is CASSKVRGRTYEQYV. CDR3 coding DNA: TGTGCCAGCAGCAAAGTTCGAGGACGGACGTACGAGCAGTACGTC.